This T cell receptor beta chain was documented in a study of blood T cells in healthy people across ages. Looking at the study overall: Using template switching, researchers captured about one barcoded beta molecule for each two T cells.

Findings of the study overall: Donor CMV status was unknown, possibly confounding expanded clonotype changes. A roughly linear fall in TCR beta diversity per million T cells was seen with increasing age.

It was with a sample-barcoded 5' primer and a J-beta primer mix that a second PCR of about 6 to 12 cycles was run. TCRdb independently ran MiXCR on the 5' RACE reads; one entry per CDR3 protein. The top ten hold around an eighth of the sample, which has approximately 900,000 distinct CDR3 sequences, around 48% seen once. Note on this clonotype: Its antigen is undetermined.

This receptor was identified in a young man in good health. Sample: blood.

In DNA form, the CDR3 reads TGTGCCTGGAGTGTAGCGGAGAACACTGAAGCTTTCTTT. Protein product: CAWSVAENTEAFF. The V gene is TRBV30, the J gene TRBJ1-1; D uncertain. The CDR3 has 13 residues. Between the trimmed V and J ends, which lost 0 bases and 1 base, there was a span of 6 bases. CDR1 and CDR2 from the germline V gene are GTSNPN and SVGIG (reference sequence).